Each of the 29 T cell receptor beta chains below was sequenced from the same sample in a study of T cell changes during pregnancy in multiple sclerosis. Data came from immunoSEQ multiplex PCR; TCRdb stores just in-frame clones and leaves some out. There are tens of thousands of clones in the sample; about 94% occur only once, and about 0.6% lies in the top ten. The material sequenced was peripheral blood, taken in the third trimester of pregnancy. These receptors originate from a female donor with multiple sclerosis, enrolled in a pregnancy study.

The chain couples TRBV7-9 to TRBJ2-3; D uncertain. Germline V lookup: CDR1 SEHNR, CDR2 FQNEAQ (reference sequence). The CDR3 totals 14 residues. V was clipped by 5 bases and J by 2 bases, with 11 bases between them. The CDR3 here is CASSLDRNTDTQYF. The DNA of the CDR3 is TGTGCCAGCAGCCTTGATAGAAACACAGATACGCAGTATTTT.

This clone has only one observation. V is TRBV7-9 and J is TRBJ1-2; unclear D gene. V gave up 1 base and J gave up 8 bases, with 14 bases separating them. The CDR3 runs 14 residues. Germline values: CDR1 SEHNR, CDR2 FQNEAQ (reference sequence). CDR3 sequence (DNA): TGTGCCAGCAGCTTAGACAGCCGACGAGAGGGCTACACCTTC. Its translation is CASSLDSRREGYTF.

This clone showed up just a few times. The CDR3 loop is CASSALSGTGTYEQYF. The CDR3 DNA reads TGTGCCAGCAGTGCCCTCTCCGGGACAGGGACCTACGAGCAGTACTTC. This rearrangement joins TRBV5-6 to TRBJ2-7; TRBD1 agrees at 9 bases. J lost 2 bases, V lost 5 bases, and 11 bases had no gene match. CDR3 length: 16 amino acids. CDR1 and CDR2 from the germline V gene are SGHDT and YYEEEE. Full variable domain (outside the CDR3, taken from reference TRBV5-6 and TRBJ2-7): DAGVTQSPTHLIKTRGQQVTLRCSPKSGHDTVSWYQQALGQGPQFIFQYYEEEERQRGNFPDRFSGHQFPNYSSELNVNALLLGDSALYLCASSALSGTGTYEQYFGPGTRLTVT.

V usage is TRBV4-1 and J usage is TRBJ2-1; 15 nucleotides match TRBD2. After removal of 4 bases from V and 4 bases from J, the junction contained 5 bases not matched to a gene. The CDR3 has 17 residues. CDR1 and CDR2 (germline): MGHRA, YSYEKL. Written as DNA, the CDR3 is TGCGCCAGCAGCCCGGGACTAGCGGGGGGCCCGTACAATGAGCAGTTCTTC. Encoded protein: CASSPGLAGGPYNEQFF.

This rearrangement joins TRBV6-5 to TRBJ2-1; D might be TRBD2 (6 bases). This CDR3 region has 14 residues. Between the trimmed V and J ends, which lost 6 bases and 10 bases, there was a span of 19 bases. CDR1 is MNHEY, CDR2 SVGAGI, per germline. The CDR3 DNA follows: TGTGCCAGCAGGCGTAAGCTTAATGGAGGGGAGCAGTTCTTC. This gives the protein CASRRKLNGGEQFF.

The V call is TRBV7-8, the J call TRBJ1-5, with 10 bases lining up with TRBD1. The V gene end was trimmed by 4 bases and the J gene end by 2 bases; junction bases not matched to a gene: 5. This CDR3 region has 16 residues. Germline V gives CDR1 SGHVS, CDR2 FQNEAQ. In DNA, the CDR3 is TGTGCCAGCAGCTCACCGGACAGGGGGGGCAATCAGCCCCAGCATTTT. Its translation: CASSSPDRGGNQPQHF. Based on the CDR3 plus reference TRBV7-8 and TRBJ1-5, the full variable domain is GAGVSQSPRYKVAKRGQDVALRCDPISGHVSLFWYQQALGQGPEFLTYFQNEAQLDKSGLPSDRFFAERPEGSVSTLKIQRTQQEDSAVYLCASSSPDRGGNQPQHFGDGTRLSIL.

The V call is TRBV6-5, the J call TRBJ2-1; 12 bases match TRBD2. The ends lost 2 bases at V and 7 bases at J; junction bases unmatched: 0. Germline CDR1 and CDR2: MNHEY and SVGAGI. The length of the CDR3 is 14 residues. In nucleotides, the CDR3 is TGTGCCAGCAGTTACGGACTAGCGGGGAATGAGCAGTTCTTC. Residues: CASSYGLAGNEQFF.

V is TRBV28 and J is TRBJ1-1; the match to TRBD1 covers 8 bases. Germline V lookup: CDR1 MDHEN, CDR2 SYDVKM. CDR3 length equals 12 residues. Germline trimming cut 10 bases from V and 4 bases from J; bases unmatched to any gene: 5. CDR3 DNA: TGTGCCACCGGGACAGGCGTCACTGAAGCTTTCTTT. Translation: CATGTGVTEAFF.

The table lists this clone with a count of one. This chain connects TRBV12-5 to TRBJ2-5; 8 nucleotides line up with TRBD1. Trimming removed 7 bases from V and 5 bases from J; junction bases left unmatched: 6. The CDR3 is made up of 13 amino acids. Germline CDR1 LGHNT, CDR2 FRNRAP. CDR3 region: CASALDRAETQYF. The CDR3 DNA reads as TGTGCTAGTGCCCTGGACAGGGCGGAGACCCAGTACTTC.

The chain carries TRBV18 and TRBJ2-3; possible D gene TRBD2, 6 bases. V lost 2 bases, J lost 1 base, and 25 bases lay in between. The CDR3 runs 20 residues. CDR1 and CDR2 (germline): KGHSH, LQKENI. CDR3 residues: CASSPAWGDPRAKGTDTQYF. CDR3 sequence (DNA): TGTGCCAGCTCACCAGCGTGGGGGGATCCAAGGGCCAAGGGCACAGATACGCAGTATTTT.

V usage is TRBV12-2 and J usage is TRBJ1-5. TRBV12-2 is a listed pseudogene. There are 15 residues in the CDR3. The CDR3 loop is CASRFVGRESQPQHF. The DNA for the CDR3 is TGTGCAAGTCGCTTTGTTGGGAGGGAAAGTCAGCCCCAGCATTTT.

This clone was detected a few times. This rearrangement joins TRBV2 to TRBJ1-2; 7 positions match TRBD1. This CDR3 has 12 amino acids. From germline, CDR1 is SNHLY and CDR2 FYNNEI. The J segment lost 5 bases and the V segment lost 4 bases, leaving 1 base of the junction unmatched. The CDR3 spells CASSGDRYGYTF. In nucleotides, the CDR3 is TGTGCCAGCAGTGGGGACAGATATGGCTACACCTTC. The complete variable domain, with remaining parts taken from reference TRBV2 and TRBJ1-2, reads EPEVTQTPSHQVTQMGQEVILRCVPISNHLYFYWYRQILGQKVEFLVSFYNNEISEKSEIFDDQFSVERPDGSNFTLKIRSTKLEDSAMYFCASSGDRYGYTFGSGTRLTVV.

The gene calls are TRBV4-3 and TRBJ2-7, with D maybe TRBD2 (7 bases). The germline CDR1 and CDR2 sequences are LGHNA and YSLEER. V lost 0 bases to trimming and J lost 5 bases, with 17 bases between them. The CDR3 spans 16 residues. The CDR3 loop reads CASSQEWGGLVDEQYF. As DNA, the CDR3 is TGCGCCAGCAGCCAAGAATGGGGGGGGCTGGTCGACGAGCAGTACTTC.

Only a few counts were recorded for this clone. CDR3 coding DNA: TGTGCCAGCAGTAAGGGGGAGACCCAGTACTTC. Amino acids: CASSKGETQYF. The chain uses TRBV9 and TRBJ2-5, with D possibly TRBD1 on 5 matching bases. CDR1 SGDLS and CDR2 YYNGEE come from the germline V gene. This CDR3 has 11 residues. Trimming left V 5 bases short and J 5 bases short, with 7 bases between.

The chain links TRBV4-3 to TRBJ2-6; TRBD2 is a possible D gene (6 bases). V lost 3 bases and J 2 bases, leaving 14 bases between the germline ends. The CDR3 runs 17 residues. CDR1 is LGHNA, CDR2 YSLEER, per germline. CDR3 nucleotide sequence: TGCGCCAGCAGCCAGACCACGTCGGGGGCTGGGGCCAACGTCCTGACTTTC. Amino acid sequence: CASSQTTSGAGANVLTF.

The genes are TRBV30 and TRBJ2-7; D remains ambiguous. Trimming took off 4 bases at V and 0 bases at J, with 7 bases between the two ends. This CDR3 has 12 residues. Germline V gives CDR1 GTSNPN, CDR2 SVGIG (reference sequence). The CDR3 DNA reads as TGTGCCTGGACCCGGAGCTCCTACGAGCAGTACTTC. Amino acid sequence: CAWTRSSYEQYF.

V and J are TRBV5-4 and TRBJ1-2; TRBD1 aligns across 10 bases. V trimming: 4 bases; J trimming: 1 base; junction bases outside the gene matches: 13. In germline, CDR1 is SGHNT, CDR2 YYREEE (reference sequence). CDR3 size: 18 residues. Here the CDR3 reads CASSLYRDRGRHNYGYTF. The CDR3 DNA sequence: TGTGCCAGCAGCCTGTACCGGGACAGGGGCCGCCATAACTATGGCTACACCTTC.

The chain is built from TRBV4-2 and TRBJ1-6; 10 positions match TRBD1. CDR3 length: 18 residues. V lost 0 bases and J lost 9; bases outside the gene matches: 11. CDR1 is LGHNA and CDR2 is YNFKEQ in the germline V gene. Here the CDR3 reads CASSQEGQGINVGSPLHF. In nucleotides, the CDR3 is TGTGCCAGCAGCCAAGAGGGACAGGGGATTAATGTCGGTTCACCCCTCCACTTT.

The V gene is TRBV19, the J gene TRBJ2-3, with 8 bases aligning to TRBD1. Per the germline V gene, CDR1 is LNHDA and CDR2 is SQIVND (reference sequence). The CDR3 contains 14 residues. The J segment lost 1 base and the V segment lost 7 bases, leaving 4 bases of the junction unmatched. CDR3 sequence (DNA): TGTGCCAGTAACAGGGGGTGGGGCACAGATACGCAGTATTTT. Translated: CASNRGWGTDTQYF.

The chain employs TRBV19 and TRBJ1-5; TRBD1 agrees at 9 bases. The CDR3 covers 16 residues. With V trimmed by 4 bases and J by 3 bases, 7 bases remained unmatched. Germline V gene lookup returns CDR1 LNHDA and CDR2 SQIVND (reference sequence). CDR3 protein: CASSTPDRGNNQPQHF. The CDR3 nucleotides read TGTGCCAGTAGTACCCCCGACAGGGGGAACAATCAGCCCCAGCATTTT.

The V call is TRBV7-6, the J call TRBJ2-5; 11 nucleotides line up with TRBD1. The CDR3 spans 19 residues. CDR1 and CDR2 from the germline V gene are SGHVS and FNYEAQ. With V trimmed by 6 bases and J by 2 bases, 17 bases remained unmatched. DNA of the CDR3: TGTGCCAGCAGTCAAGGCTGGACCCTAGGGACAGGGGGACAAGAGACCCAGTACTTC. This encodes CASSQGWTLGTGGQETQYF.

The rearrangement links TRBV7-9 to TRBJ2-3, with 10 bases aligning to TRBD2. The CDR3 extends over 15 amino acids. In germline, CDR1 is SEHNR, CDR2 FQNEAQ (reference sequence). The J segment lost 6 bases and the V segment lost 5 bases, leaving 8 bases of the junction unmatched. The CDR3 DNA reads TGTGCCAGCAGCCCCCCTAGCGGGGGAGTGGATACGCAGTATTTT. Translating it yields CASSPPSGGVDTQYF.

This clone showed up just once. V gene TRBV7-6 combines with J gene TRBJ2-3, with 12 bases fitting TRBD2. This CDR3 comprises 17 residues. CDR1 and CDR2 (germline): SGHVS, FNYEAQ. The V gene end was trimmed by 5 bases and the J gene end by 2 bases; junction bases not matched to a gene: 8. The CDR3 sequence: CASSPGLAGSSTDTQYF. DNA of the CDR3: TGTGCCAGCAGCCCCGGACTAGCGGGAAGTTCCACAGATACGCAGTATTTT. The whole variable domain, filled in from reference TRBV7-6 and TRBJ2-3, reads GAGVSQSPRYKVTKRGQDVALRCDPISGHVSLYWYRQALGQGPEFLTYFNYEAQQDKSGLPNDRFSAERPEGSISTLTIQRTEQRDSAMYRCASSPGLAGSSTDTQYFGPGTRLTVL.

The chain couples TRBV7-9 to TRBJ1-2; D is unresolved. Trimming left V 5 bases short and J 1 base short, with 11 bases between. This CDR3 has 14 amino acids. Germline V gene sequence: CDR1 SEHNR, CDR2 FQNEAQ (reference sequence). CDR3 region: CASSVGGFNYGYTF. The CDR3 coding sequence is TGTGCCAGCAGCGTAGGCGGGTTTAACTATGGCTACACCTTC.

This chain joins TRBV11-2 and TRBJ2-3; TRBD1 matches at 10 bases. The J segment lost 6 bases and the V segment lost 3 bases, leaving 18 bases of the junction unmatched. The V gene's germline CDR1 is SGHAT and CDR2 FQNNGV. This CDR3 has 19 residues. CDR3 residues: CASSFSGTGASRRTDTQYF. The CDR3 coding sequence is TGTGCCAGCAGCTTTTCCGGGACAGGGGCCTCTCGACGGACGGATACGCAGTATTTT.

J is TRBJ2-1 and V is TRBV29-1; 12 bases are shared with TRBD2. The CDR3 has 14 residues. Germline lookup yields CDR1 SQVTM and CDR2 ANQGSEA. With 7 bases clipped from V and 7 bases from J, the junction kept 8 bases outside the gene matches. The CDR3 bases are TGCAGCGCCAACGGACTAGCGGGGATAAATGAGCAGTTCTTC. Its translation is CSANGLAGINEQFF.

This clone was observed once. The chain carries TRBV18 and TRBJ2-5; tentative D call: TRBD2 (6 bases). Germline CDR1 reads KGHSH; CDR2 reads LQKENI. This CDR3 is 13 amino acids long. Trimming took off 6 bases at V and 1 base at J, with 9 bases between the two ends. The CDR3 DNA sequence: TGTGCCAGCTCCCGGGGGAGCCAAGAGACCCAGTACTTC. Its translation: CASSRGSQETQYF.

The chain carries TRBV5-5 and TRBJ2-1; 10 nucleotides line up with TRBD1. The germline gives CDR1 SGHKS, CDR2 YYEKEE (reference sequence). The CDR3 has 17 amino acids. J gave up 3 bases and V 3 bases, and 9 bases lay outside the gene matches. The CDR3 sequence: CASSSRPRDRGYNEQFF. The CDR3 region has the DNA TGTGCCAGCAGCTCCCGACCCCGGGACAGGGGCTACAATGAGCAGTTCTTC. Full variable domain (outside the CDR3, taken from reference TRBV5-5 and TRBJ2-1): DAGVTQSPTHLIKTRGQQVTLRCSPISGHKSVSWYQQVLGQGPQFIFQYYEKEERGRGNFPDRFSARQFPNYSSELNVNALLLGDSALYLCASSSRPRDRGYNEQFFGPGTRLTVL.

This chain connects TRBV6-5 to TRBJ1-1; maybe TRBD1 (6 bases). Germline V gene data show CDR1 as MNHEY and CDR2 as SVGAGI. CDR3 length: 13 residues. Trimming shortened V by 4 bases and J by 5 bases, and 11 bases separated the two germline ends. CDR3 residues: CASSSYRETEAFF. In DNA form, the CDR3 reads TGTGCCAGCAGTTCCTACAGGGAGACTGAAGCTTTCTTT.